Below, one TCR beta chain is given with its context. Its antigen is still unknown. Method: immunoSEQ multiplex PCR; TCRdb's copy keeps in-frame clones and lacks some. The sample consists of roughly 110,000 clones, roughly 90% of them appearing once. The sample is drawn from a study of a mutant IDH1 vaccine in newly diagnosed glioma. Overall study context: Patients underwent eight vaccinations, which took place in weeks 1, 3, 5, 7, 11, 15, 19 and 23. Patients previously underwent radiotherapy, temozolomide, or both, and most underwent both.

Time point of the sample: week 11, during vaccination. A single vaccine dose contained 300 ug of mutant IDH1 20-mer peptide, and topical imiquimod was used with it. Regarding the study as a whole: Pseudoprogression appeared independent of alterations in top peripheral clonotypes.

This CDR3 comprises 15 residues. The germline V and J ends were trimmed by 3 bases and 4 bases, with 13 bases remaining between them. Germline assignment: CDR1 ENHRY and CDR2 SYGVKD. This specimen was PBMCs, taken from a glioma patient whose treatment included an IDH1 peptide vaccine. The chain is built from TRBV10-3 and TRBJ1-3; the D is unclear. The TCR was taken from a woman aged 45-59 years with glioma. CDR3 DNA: TGTGCCATCAGTGAAAGCGGTGGGCTCGGAAACACCATATATTTT. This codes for CAISESGGLGNTIYF.